This TCR beta chain was captured by sequencing in a study of blood T cell repertoires in COVID-19. Study in general: From T cells, B-cell-depleted T cells, or PBMCs came the material, which was cDNA or gDNA.

The CDR3 totals 14 residues. The junction had 13 bases not matched to a gene; V was cut back by 8 bases and J by 7 bases. Germline V gene sequence: CDR1 SGHNT, CDR2 YENEEA. Original analysis: It was from reference gene primer amplification that nucleated cell counts were estimated. Data came from immunoSEQ multiplex PCR; TCRdb stores just in-frame clones and leaves some out. V and J calls and clone size are as listed in that table; D and trimming were resolved from the DNA. The profile shows some 30,000 clones, more than 85% of them singletons. The gene calls are TRBV11-3 and TRBJ2-7; 8 bases fit TRBD2. Sequencing used peripheral blood. This sequence originates from a human donor with active COVID-19. The donor label of this sample is uncertain. This CDR3 is CASATGTREGEQYF. The CDR3 region has the DNA TGTGCCAGCGCCACCGGGACTAGAGAAGGAGAGCAGTACTTC. Variable domain in full (rest from reference TRBV11-3 and TRBJ2-7): EAGVVQSPRYKIIEKKQPVAFWCNPISGHNTLYWYLQNLGQGPELLIRYENEEAVDDSQLPKDRFSAERLKGVDSTLKIQPAELGDSAVYLCASATGTREGEQYFGPGTRLTVT.